This TCR beta chain was recorded in a study of T cell responses to AZD1222 COVID-19 vaccine. Points from the study as a whole: Nearly half of spike-specific TCRs reportedly target variant regions that are unmutated in the B.1.351 and B.1.1.7 variants.

Only in-frame clones appear in the TCRdb table, and some are missing; sequencing was by immunoSEQ multiplex PCR. This sample has 69,000 or so clones; about 85% occur once, and the top ten carry under 1.5%. CDR1 is MNHEY and CDR2 is SVGAGI in the germline V gene. The CDR3 loop spans 14 amino acids. J lost 5 bases, V lost 0 bases, and 4 bases had no gene match. In this sample, this clone turned up a few times. Antigen specificity is unknown. The chain is built from TRBV6-5 and TRBJ2-7, with 7 bases fitting TRBD2. The sample was peripheral blood, taken 28 days after the second AZD1222 dose. This TCR was recovered from an adult who received the AZD1222 COVID-19 vaccine. DNA for the CDR3: TGTGCCAGCAGTTACTCGAGACTAGCTCACGAGCAGTACTTC. This sequence encodes CASSYSRLAHEQYF.